Presented here are 10 T cell receptor beta chains from one specimen sequenced in a study of OX40 agonist ivuxolimab in advanced cancers. Clones were read by immunoSEQ multiplex PCR, and TCRdb kept only the in-frame ones, dropping some. The table includes 86,000 or so clones, 92% detected once. This specimen was CD4+ or CD8+ T cells sorted from blood, taken in a trial of the OX40 agonist ivuxolimab. These receptors all stem from an adult with an advanced solid tumor such as melanoma, head and neck, liver or kidney cancer.

The rearrangement links TRBV6-1 to TRBJ1-5; no clear D gene. The CDR3 consists of 12 residues. Trimming shortened V by 1 base and J by 6 bases, and 4 bases separated the two germline ends. CDR1 and CDR2 (germline): MNHNS, SASEGT. CDR3 protein: CASSEGVQPQHF. The CDR3 DNA reads TGTGCCAGCAGTGAAGGGGTTCAGCCCCAGCATTTT.

This chain connects TRBV2 to TRBJ2-7; D uncertain. The germline CDR1 and CDR2 sequences are SNHLY and FYNNEI. The V gene lost 4 bases and the J gene lost 2 bases, with 15 bases spanning the gap. The CDR3 loop spans 15 amino acids. CDR3 sequence reads: CASSVGVTLTYEQYF. CDR3 in DNA: TGTGCCAGCAGTGTAGGAGTAACCCTCACCTACGAGCAGTACTTC.

This clone was recorded once. This chain uses TRBV29-1 with TRBJ1-2; D is unclear. The CDR3 has 11 amino acids. The V end was cut by 6 bases, the J end by 2 bases, with 7 bases between. The germline V gene encodes CDR1 SQVTM and CDR2 ANQGSEA. DNA for the CDR3: TGCAGCGTCGAGATGAACTATGGCTACACCTTC. Encoded protein: CSVEMNYGYTF.

V gene TRBV2 combines with J gene TRBJ1-6; D is uncertain. Trimming pared 8 bases from V and 0 bases from J, leaving 8 bases between. CDR1 is SNHLY, CDR2 FYNNEI, per germline. The CDR3 has 14 amino acids. The CDR3 protein is CASGASSYNSPLHF. The CDR3 DNA sequence: TGTGCCAGCGGCGCTAGCTCCTATAATTCACCCCTCCACTTT.

The chain recombines TRBV29-1 with TRBJ1-1; D gene unclear. V lost 1 base, J lost 1 base, and 10 bases lay in between. The germline V gene has CDR1 SQVTM and CDR2 ANQGSEA. The CDR3 has 14 amino acids. The CDR3 protein is CSVEVLGRNTEAFF. DNA for the CDR3: TGCAGCGTTGAAGTCCTCGGGAGGAACACTGAAGCTTTCTTT. Full variable domain (outside the CDR3, taken from reference TRBV29-1 and TRBJ1-1): SAVISQKPSRDICQRGTSLTIQCQVDSQVTMMFWYRQQPGQSLTLIATANQGSEATYESGFVIDKFPISRPNLTFSTLTVSNMSPEDSSIYLCSVEVLGRNTEAFFGQGTRLTVV.

The rearrangement uses TRBV30 and TRBJ2-3, with 7 positions matching TRBD1. The V and J ends lost 6 bases and 3 bases, in that order; junction bases with no gene match: 9. There are 14 residues in the CDR3. Looked up from germline, CDR1 is GTSNPN and CDR2 is SVGIG (reference sequence). CDR3 residues: CACPEGGRTDTQYF. The CDR3 DNA reads TGTGCCTGCCCTGAAGGGGGCCGGACAGATACGCAGTATTTT.

This chain joins TRBV5-4 and TRBJ2-7; tentative D call: TRBD1 (7 bases). Trimming left V 0 bases short and J 4 bases short, with 17 bases between. Germline CDR1 SGHNT, CDR2 YYREEE (reference sequence). This CDR3 spans 16 amino acids. In DNA, the CDR3 is TGTGCCAGCAGCTTGGGCGGGGCAGGGGGGAAATACGAGCAGTACTTC. It codes for CASSLGGAGGKYEQYF. The complete variable domain, with remaining parts taken from reference TRBV5-4 and TRBJ2-7, reads ETGVTQSPTHLIKTRGQQVTLRCSSQSGHNTVSWYQQALGQGPQFIFQYYREEENGRGNFPPRFSGLQFPNYSSELNVNALELDDSALYLCASSLGGAGGKYEQYFGPGTRLTVT.

CDR3 sequence (DNA): TGCGCCAGCAGCCAAGCAGGGGTTAGCAATCAGCCCCAGCATTTT. This encodes CASSQAGVSNQPQHF. V and J are TRBV4-1 and TRBJ1-5; maybe TRBD1 (6 bases). The germline CDR1 and CDR2 sequences are MGHRA and YSYEKL. V lost 1 base to trimming and J lost 0 bases, with 7 bases between them. This CDR3 has 15 amino acids.

The CDR3 DNA reads TGTGCCAGCAGCTTGGGGGAAGTCCAGTACTTC. Translated, it gives CASSLGEVQYF. The chain combines TRBV5-6 with TRBJ2-4; unclear D gene. V lost 0 bases and J 13 bases, leaving 8 bases between the germline ends. The CDR3 runs to 11 residues. Germline-derived CDR1 and CDR2 are SGHDT and YYEEEE.

This clone has only one observation. This chain connects TRBV5-1 to TRBJ1-5; D is perhaps TRBD1 (5 bases). This CDR3 has 15 amino acids. Germline-derived CDR1 and CDR2 are SGHRS and YFSETQ. V lost 2 bases and J 4 bases, leaving 13 bases between the germline ends. The CDR3 loop reads CASSLGTVANQPQHF. The CDR3 DNA reads as TGCGCCAGCAGCTTAGGGACCGTAGCTAATCAGCCCCAGCATTTT.